This T cell receptor (beta chain) was profiled in a study of blood T cell repertoires in COVID-19. Study-level background: Material from acute and convalescent COVID-19 was sourced from the United States, Italy and Spain. Sources were T cells, B-cell-depleted T cells, or PBMCs; the material itself was cDNA or gDNA.

Per the study methods: The authors estimated nucleated cell counts from reference gene primer amplification. The protocol was immunoSEQ multiplex PCR, while the TCRdb copy is restricted to in-frame clones and leaves out a portion. V and J calls and clone size come straight from that table; D and trimming were deduced from the DNA. The data show 150,000 to 180,000 clones, roughly four fifths seen once. The CDR3 has 15 amino acids. CDR1 is MNHEY, CDR2 SVGEGT, per germline. The V and J ends lost 6 bases and 3 bases respectively, with 15 bases between them. The sample consisted of peripheral blood. This chain joins TRBV6-2 or TRBV6-3 and TRBJ2-1; a possible D gene is TRBD2 (6 bases). The TCR sequence derives from a man older than 75 with acute or convalescent COVID-19. In DNA form, the CDR3 reads TGTGCCAGCAGCTTTTTAGCGGAGTACTACAATGAGCAGTTCTTC. Amino acid sequence: CASSFLAEYYNEQFF.